The sequence of this T cell receptor beta chain was determined in a study of CD8 T cells in Susac syndrome. The V gene lost 4 bases and the J gene lost 3 bases, with 16 bases spanning the gap. The CDR3 is made up of 16 amino acids. CDR1 is KGHDR and CDR2 is SFDVKD in the germline V gene. A quantity of 0.5 to 1 ug RNA underwent reverse transcription using random hexamers. MiXCR was run by TCRdb on the immunoSEQ multiplex PCR reads, yielding one entry per CDR3 protein. The table includes roughly 130,000 distinct CDR3 sequences, 85% to 95% detected once. The TCR originated in a human donor with multiple sclerosis. The source material was CD4+ T cells from PBMCs. The chain combines TRBV24-1 with TRBJ2-3; D is possibly TRBD1 (6 bases). The CDR3 nucleotides read TGTGCCACCAGTGACCCCACAGGGTATAGTACAGATACGCAGTATTTT. It translates to CATSDPTGYSTDTQYF.